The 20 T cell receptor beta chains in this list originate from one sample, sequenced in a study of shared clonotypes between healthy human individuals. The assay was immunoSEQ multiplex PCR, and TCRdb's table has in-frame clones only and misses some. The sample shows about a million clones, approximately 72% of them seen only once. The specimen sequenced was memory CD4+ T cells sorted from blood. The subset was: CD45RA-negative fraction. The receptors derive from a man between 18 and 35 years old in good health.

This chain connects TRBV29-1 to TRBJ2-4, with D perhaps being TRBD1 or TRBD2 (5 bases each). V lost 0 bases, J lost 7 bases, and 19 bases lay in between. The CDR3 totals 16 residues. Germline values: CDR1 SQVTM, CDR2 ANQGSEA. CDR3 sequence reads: CSVEDRDSPRRNIQYF. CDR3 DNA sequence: TGCAGCGTTGAAGATCGCGACAGCCCCCGGAGGAACATTCAGTACTTC.

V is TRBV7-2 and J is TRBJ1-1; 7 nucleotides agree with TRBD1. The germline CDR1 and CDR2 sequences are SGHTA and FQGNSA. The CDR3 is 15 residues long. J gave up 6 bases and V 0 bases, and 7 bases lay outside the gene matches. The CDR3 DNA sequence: TGTGCCAGCAGCTTAGCTGGACAGGTTCGCGCTGAAGCTTTCTTT. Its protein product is CASSLAGQVRAEAFF.

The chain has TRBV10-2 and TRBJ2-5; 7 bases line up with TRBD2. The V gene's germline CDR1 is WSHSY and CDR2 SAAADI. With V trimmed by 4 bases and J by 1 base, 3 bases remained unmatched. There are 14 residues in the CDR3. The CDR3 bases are TGCGCCAGCAGTGTGGGAGGGTTCCAAGAGACCCAGTACTTC. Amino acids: CASSVGGFQETQYF.

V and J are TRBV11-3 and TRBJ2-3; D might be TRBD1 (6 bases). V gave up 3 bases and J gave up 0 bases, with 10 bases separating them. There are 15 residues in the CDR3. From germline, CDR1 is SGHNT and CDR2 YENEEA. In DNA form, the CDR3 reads TGTGCCAGCAGCTTCGGACAGTATAGCACAGATACGCAGTATTTT. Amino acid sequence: CASSFGQYSTDTQYF.

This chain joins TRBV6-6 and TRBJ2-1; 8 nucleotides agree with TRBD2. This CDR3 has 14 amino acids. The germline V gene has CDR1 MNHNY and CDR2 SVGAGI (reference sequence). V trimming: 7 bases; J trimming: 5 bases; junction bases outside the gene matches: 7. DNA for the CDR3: TGTGCCAGCACCCTCGGGGGGGCCCACAATGAGCAGTTCTTC. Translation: CASTLGGAHNEQFF.

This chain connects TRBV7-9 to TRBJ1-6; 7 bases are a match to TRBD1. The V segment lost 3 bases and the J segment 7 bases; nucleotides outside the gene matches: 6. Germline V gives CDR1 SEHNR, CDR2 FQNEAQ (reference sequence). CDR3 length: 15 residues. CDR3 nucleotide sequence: TGTGCCAGCAGCTTCAACGGACAGGACAATTCACCCCTCCACTTT. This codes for CASSFNGQDNSPLHF. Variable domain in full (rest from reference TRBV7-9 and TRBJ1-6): DTGVSQNPRHKITKRGQNVTFRCDPISEHNRLYWYRQTLGQGPEFLTYFQNEAQLEKSRLLSDRFSAERPKGSFSTLEIQRTEQGDSAMYLCASSFNGQDNSPLHFGNGTRLTVT.

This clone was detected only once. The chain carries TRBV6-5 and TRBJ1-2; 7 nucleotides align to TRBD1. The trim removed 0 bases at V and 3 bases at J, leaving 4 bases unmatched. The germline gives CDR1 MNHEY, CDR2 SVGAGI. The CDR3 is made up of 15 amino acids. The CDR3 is CASSYSQGYYYGYTF. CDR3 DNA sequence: TGTGCCAGCAGTTACTCACAGGGGTACTACTATGGCTACACCTTC.

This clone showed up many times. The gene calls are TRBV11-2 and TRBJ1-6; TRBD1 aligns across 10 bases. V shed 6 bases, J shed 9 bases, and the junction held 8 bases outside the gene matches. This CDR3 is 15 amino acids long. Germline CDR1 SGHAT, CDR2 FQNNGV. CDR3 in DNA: TGTGCCAGCAGTCCCGCCGGGACAGGGGTTTCACCCCTCCACTTT. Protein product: CASSPAGTGVSPLHF.

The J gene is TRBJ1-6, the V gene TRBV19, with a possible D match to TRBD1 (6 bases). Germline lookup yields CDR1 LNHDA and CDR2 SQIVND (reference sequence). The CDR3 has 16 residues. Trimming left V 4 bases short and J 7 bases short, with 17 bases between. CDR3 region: CASSTQGGGNNSPLHF. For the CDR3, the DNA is TGTGCCAGTAGTACCCAGGGAGGGGGTAACAATTCACCCCTCCACTTT. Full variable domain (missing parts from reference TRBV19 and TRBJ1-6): DGGITQSPKYLFRKEGQNVTLSCEQNLNHDAMYWYRQDPGQGLRLIYYSQIVNDFQKGDIAEGYSVSREKKESFPLTVTSAQKNPTAFYLCASSTQGGGNNSPLHFGNGTRLTVT.

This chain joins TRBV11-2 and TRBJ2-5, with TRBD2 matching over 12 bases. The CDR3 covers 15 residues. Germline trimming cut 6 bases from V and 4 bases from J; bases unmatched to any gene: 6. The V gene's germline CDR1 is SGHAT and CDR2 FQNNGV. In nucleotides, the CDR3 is TGTGCCAGCAGGGTCGCTAGCGGGGGGGGAGAGACCCAGTACTTC. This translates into CASRVASGGGETQYF.

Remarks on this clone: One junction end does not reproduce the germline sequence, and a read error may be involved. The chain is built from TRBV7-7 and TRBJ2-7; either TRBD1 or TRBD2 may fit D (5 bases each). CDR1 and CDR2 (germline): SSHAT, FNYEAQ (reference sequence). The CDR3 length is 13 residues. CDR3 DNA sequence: TGTGCTAGCAGCTTAGTTTCAGGGACCGAGCAGTACTTC. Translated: CASSLVSGTEQYF. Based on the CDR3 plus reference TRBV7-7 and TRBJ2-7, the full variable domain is GAGVSQSPRYKVTKRGQDVTLRCDPISSHATLYWYQQALGQGPEFLTYFNYEAQPDKSGLPSDRFSAERPEGSISTLTIQRTEQRDSAMYRCASSLVSGTEQYFGPGTRLTVT.

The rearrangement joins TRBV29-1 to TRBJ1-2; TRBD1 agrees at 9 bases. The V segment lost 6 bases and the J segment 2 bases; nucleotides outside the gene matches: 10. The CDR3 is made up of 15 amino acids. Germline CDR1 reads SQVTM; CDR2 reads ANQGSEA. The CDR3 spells CSVRTGVVDNYGYTF. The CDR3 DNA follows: TGCAGCGTCCGGACAGGGGTGGTTGACAACTATGGCTACACCTTC.

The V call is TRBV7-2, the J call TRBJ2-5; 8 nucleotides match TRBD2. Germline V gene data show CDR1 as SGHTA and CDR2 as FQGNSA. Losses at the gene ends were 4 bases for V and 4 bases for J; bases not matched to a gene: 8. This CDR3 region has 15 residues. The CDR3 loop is CASSSMGREGETQYF. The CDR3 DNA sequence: TGTGCCAGCAGCTCTATGGGCCGGGAGGGAGAGACCCAGTACTTC.

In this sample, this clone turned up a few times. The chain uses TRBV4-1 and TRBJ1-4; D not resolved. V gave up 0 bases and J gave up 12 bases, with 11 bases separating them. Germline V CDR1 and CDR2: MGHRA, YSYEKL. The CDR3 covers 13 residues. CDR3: CASSQDLGWELFF. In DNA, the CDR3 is TGCGCCAGCAGCCAAGATCTGGGGTGGGAACTGTTTTTT.

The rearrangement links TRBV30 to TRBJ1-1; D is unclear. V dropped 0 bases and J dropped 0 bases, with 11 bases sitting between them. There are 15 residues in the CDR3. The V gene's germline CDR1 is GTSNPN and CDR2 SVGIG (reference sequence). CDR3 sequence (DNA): TGTGCCTGGAGTGTACGTAGGGAACTGAACACTGAAGCTTTCTTT. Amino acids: CAWSVRRELNTEAFF.

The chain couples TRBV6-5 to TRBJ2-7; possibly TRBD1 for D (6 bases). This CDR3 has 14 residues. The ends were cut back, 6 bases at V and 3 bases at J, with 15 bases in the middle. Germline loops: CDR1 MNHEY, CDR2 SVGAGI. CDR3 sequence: CASSSDSGLYEQYF. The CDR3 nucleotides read TGTGCCAGCAGCTCGGACAGCGGCCTCTACGAGCAGTACTTC.

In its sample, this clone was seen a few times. The CDR3 bases are TGTGCCAGCAGTGAAGCAGGGGGCCCCTTTGAGACCCAGTACTTC. Amino acid sequence: CASSEAGGPFETQYF. The genes are TRBV2 and TRBJ2-5, with 7 bases matching TRBD1. CDR1 SNHLY and CDR2 FYNNEI come from the germline V gene. The CDR3 runs to 15 residues. V dropped 0 bases and J dropped 5; count of bases not matched to a gene: 6.

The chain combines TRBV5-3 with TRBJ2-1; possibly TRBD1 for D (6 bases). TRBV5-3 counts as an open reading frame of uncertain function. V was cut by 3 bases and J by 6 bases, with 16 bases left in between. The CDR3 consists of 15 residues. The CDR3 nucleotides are TGTGCCAGAAGCTCTAACAGGGACCCGGCCAATGAGCAGTTCTTC. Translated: CARSSNRDPANEQFF.

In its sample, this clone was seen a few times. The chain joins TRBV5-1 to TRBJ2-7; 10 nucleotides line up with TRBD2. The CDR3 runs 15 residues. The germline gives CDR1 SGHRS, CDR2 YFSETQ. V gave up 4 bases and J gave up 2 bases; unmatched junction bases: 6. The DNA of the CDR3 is TGCGCCAGCAGCGTGACTAGCGGGCCGACCTACGAGCAGTACTTC. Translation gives CASSVTSGPTYEQYF.

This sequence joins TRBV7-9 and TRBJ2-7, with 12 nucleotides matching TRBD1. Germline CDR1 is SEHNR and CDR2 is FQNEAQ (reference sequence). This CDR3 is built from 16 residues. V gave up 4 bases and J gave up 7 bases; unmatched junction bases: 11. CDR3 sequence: CASSSLPGQGAEEQYF. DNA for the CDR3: TGTGCCAGCAGCTCGTTACCGGGACAGGGGGCGGAAGAGCAGTACTTC.